This T cell receptor beta chain was identified during a study of T cells after yellow fever vaccination. Study context: It was SMART-Seq v4 Ultra Low Input that prepared the fractions with low cell numbers. Findings and limits, study-wide: A large majority of primary-vaccination clones showed up again after the booster (approximately 95% CD4, roughly 88% CD8). Overall, a small share of clonotypes was seen in both CD4 and CD8 compartments.

The sample holds a few counts of this clonotype. Its matching antigen is unknown. A universal primer site and UMIs were added as TCR cDNA was made by 5'RACE template switching. TCRdb reprocessed the 5' RACE reads via MiXCR and lists one record per CDR3 protein. Found here are approximately 300,000 distinct CDR3 sequences, approximately 11% of them singletons; the top ten hold approximately 3.3%. Germline V gene lookup returns CDR1 MNHEY and CDR2 SVGEGT. The ends were cut back, 2 bases at V and 1 base at J, with 8 bases in the middle. CDR3 length: 14 residues. The source of this sequence is a man in his late teens or twenties who received the YFV17D yellow fever vaccine. The chain employs TRBV6-2 or TRBV6-3 and TRBJ1-1; no reliable D call. The sequencing used CD4+ T cells sorted from PBMCs, collected 45 days after the yellow fever booster vaccination. CDR3 residues: CASSYPMRNTEAFF. The CDR3 DNA reads TGTGCCAGCAGTTACCCCATGAGGAACACTGAAGCTTTCTTT.